This T cell receptor (beta chain) is drawn from a study of T-cell reconstitution after alpha-beta-depleted transplantation in children. Study observations and caveats: Newly produced T cells mostly accounted for T-cell counts and diversity one year post-transplant.

Using unique molecular identifiers, the investigators prepared the TCRbeta library. In TCRdb, the PCR reads were re-called with MiXCR into one record per CDR3 protein. The sample has some 310,000 distinct CDR3 sequences; approximately 23% are singletons. This clonotype was counted a few times. The antigen remains unidentified. Germline V gives CDR1 SGHKS, CDR2 YYEKEE (reference sequence). V lost 2 bases, J lost 6 bases, and 11 bases stayed unmatched. This CDR3 contains 15 residues. Source: PBMCs, mostly from graft donor cells, taken 180 days after TCRalphabeta/CD19-depleted stem cell transplant. The clonotype comes from a male patient under 18 who had a stem cell transplant for acute lymphoblastic leukemia, so the T cells may come from the graft donor. This sequence joins TRBV5-5 and TRBJ2-7; TRBD1 aligns across 7 bases. CDR3 nucleotides: TGTGCCAGCAGCTTCAACGGTCTGACAGGGCCCGAGCAGTACTTC. It encodes CASSFNGLTGPEQYF.